This T cell receptor beta chain appears in the sequencing data of a study of CD8+CD57+ T cells in acquired aplastic anemia. Study as a whole: DNA per sorted CD4+ or CD8+ sample ranged about 0.19 to 30 ug, averaging roughly 3.2 ug.

Whole-study findings and limits: CD8+ Simpson's diversity did not differ significantly between patients and controls. In common between the patients and the controls were some 28 CD8+ CDR3 sequences.

Genomic DNA acted as the template from which TCR beta VDJ combination and CDR3 sequence profiling were carried out. TCRdb reprocessed the reads via MiXCR and lists one record per CDR3 protein. Of 250,000 to 350,000 distinct CDR3 sequences detected, 45% to 70% appear once; the ten largest clones hold roughly 8%. The V gene's germline CDR1 is SGHRS and CDR2 YFSETQ. CDR3 length: 18 amino acids. V lost 4 bases and J 0 bases, leaving 23 bases between the germline ends. In this sample, this clonotype turned up once. Antigen specificity is unknown. The origin of this receptor is a human donor with severe aplastic anemia or a healthy control (not recorded which). The source material was sorted CD4+, CD8+, or CD8+CD57+ T cells (not recorded which) from PBMCs. This sequence joins TRBV5-1 and TRBJ2-7, with a weak D call TRBD1 (6 bases). CDR3 nucleotide sequence: TGCGCCAGCAGCCACGAAACGGCCCGGGACAAGTTCTCCTACGAGCAGTACTTC. It encodes CASSHETARDKFSYEQYF. Full variable domain (remainder filled in from reference TRBV5-1 and TRBJ2-7): KAGVTQTPRYLIKTRGQQVTLSCSPISGHRSVSWYQQTPGQGLQFLFEYFSETQRNKGNFPGRFSGRQFSNSRSEMNVSTLELGDSALYLCASSHETARDKFSYEQYFGPGTRLTVT.